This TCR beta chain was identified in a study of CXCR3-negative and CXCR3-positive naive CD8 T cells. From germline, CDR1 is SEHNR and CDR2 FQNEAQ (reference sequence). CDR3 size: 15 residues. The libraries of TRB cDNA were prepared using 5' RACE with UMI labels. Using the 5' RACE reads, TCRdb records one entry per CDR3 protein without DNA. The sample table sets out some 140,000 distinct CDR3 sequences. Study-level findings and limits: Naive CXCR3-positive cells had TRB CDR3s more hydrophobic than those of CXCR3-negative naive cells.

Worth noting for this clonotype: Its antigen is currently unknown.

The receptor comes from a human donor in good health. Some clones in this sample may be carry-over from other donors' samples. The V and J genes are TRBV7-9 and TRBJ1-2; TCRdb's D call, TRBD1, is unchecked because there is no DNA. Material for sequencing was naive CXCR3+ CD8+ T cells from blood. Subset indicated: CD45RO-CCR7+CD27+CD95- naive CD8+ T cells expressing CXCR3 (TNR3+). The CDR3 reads CASSSLSGTNYGYTF.